The 6 T cell receptor beta chains below all came from one sample that was sequenced in a study of blood T cell repertoires in COVID-19. Data came from immunoSEQ multiplex PCR; TCRdb stores just in-frame clones and leaves some out. This sample has around 190,000 clones, with around 80% found just once. Material for sequencing was peripheral blood. The receptor source for this set is a woman aged 45-65 years with acute or convalescent COVID-19.

The chain carries TRBV25-1 and TRBJ2-1; D perhaps matches TRBD2 (6 bases). This CDR3 has 15 residues. Trimming took off 2 bases at V and 8 bases at J, with 16 bases between the two ends. Germline CDR1 reads MGHDK; CDR2 reads SYGVNS. CDR3 DNA: TGTGCCAGCAGTGAAGGTAGCGGCTCCTGGGATGAGCAGTTCTTC. As protein: CASSEGSGSWDEQFF. The full variable domain, with the rest looked up from reference TRBV25-1 and TRBJ2-1, is EADIYQTPRYLVIGTGKKITLECSQTMGHDKMYWYQQDPGMELHLIHYSYGVNSTEKGDLSSESTVSRIRTEHFPLTLESARPSHTSQYLCASSEGSGSWDEQFFGPGTRLTVL.

The CDR3 DNA sequence: TGTGCCAGCAGCCAGGGTCCGGGACAGGGTGCCTCGTGGGCCTATGGCTACACCTTC. Translating it yields CASSQGPGQGASWAYGYTF. The V gene is TRBV14, the J gene TRBJ1-2; 9 positions agree with TRBD1. CDR3 length: 19 amino acids. V was clipped by 3 bases and J by 4 bases; unmatched bases: 18. Germline V gene lookup returns CDR1 SGHDN and CDR2 FVKESK.

There are a few counts of this clone. This chain links TRBV6-5 with TRBJ1-2; weak D call: TRBD1 (6 bases). Germline assignment: CDR1 MNHEY and CDR2 SVGAGI. The CDR3 contains 15 residues. V lost 6 bases and J lost 4, with 18 bases in between. The CDR3 DNA sequence: TGTGCCAGCAGATCGGGGGGGGCCACCGTCTATGGCTACACCTTC. Its translation is CASRSGGATVYGYTF.

V usage is TRBV4-3 and J usage is TRBJ2-7; weak D call: TRBD2 (6 bases). V was cut by 5 bases and J by 2 bases, with 16 bases left in between. CDR3 size: 15 residues. CDR1 is LGHNA, CDR2 YSLEER, per germline. The CDR3 region is CASSVSGTATYEQYF. CDR3 nucleotides: TGCGCCAGCAGCGTTTCAGGGACTGCAACCTACGAGCAGTACTTC.

This clone was counted only a few times. The sample contains more than one DNA sequence encoding this CDR3. The chain carries TRBV27 and TRBJ2-1, with D possibly being TRBD2 (5 bases). The germline CDR1 and CDR2 sequences are MNHEY and SMNVEV (reference sequence). Trimming cost V 3 bases and J 4 bases, with 7 bases left between them. This CDR3 has 13 amino acids. In DNA, the CDR3 is TGTGCCAGCAGTTTTCGGACTTACAATGAGCAGTTCTTC. This codes for CASSFRTYNEQFF.

The gene calls are TRBV28 and TRBJ1-5; weak D call: TRBD1 (5 bases). Trimming left V 4 bases short and J 10 bases short, with 17 bases between. Germline V gene data show CDR1 as MDHEN and CDR2 as SYDVKM. The CDR3 covers 14 residues. For the CDR3, the DNA is TGTGCCAGCAGTTCACGGCAGGGTTTCGAACCCCAGCATTTT. The encoded protein is CASSSRQGFEPQHF.